One T cell receptor (beta chain) is described in this entry. No antigen is known for it. Sorted populations all exceeded 95% purity. The sample is drawn from a study of beta chain features in type 1 diabetes. Reverse transcription of all isolated RNA meant that expressed TCRB transcripts were sequenced. Repertoires were generated with immunoSEQ multiplex PCR, while TCRdb's copy carries only in-frame clones and drops some. The data show 130,000 or so clones, with 15% to 20% seen just once and approximately 2.2% held by the top ten. V lost 5 bases, J lost 8 bases, and 13 bases lay in between. The length of the CDR3 is 13 residues. Looked up from germline, CDR1 is MDHEN and CDR2 is SYDVKM. General observations from the study: Any role of HLA type in TCRB rearrangement remained unresolved here. Highly expressing activated T cells could be over-counted with a cDNA template. Type 1 diabetes patients had TCRB CDR3s that were shorter (moderately but significantly so) in all four CD4+ subsets. Patients showed naive, central memory and Treg TCRB repertoires that appeared more similar than those of healthy donors.

The sample consisted of central memory CD4+ T cells from blood. The sequence was obtained from a young man with type 1 diabetes. The V gene is TRBV28, the J gene TRBJ2-1; maybe TRBD2 (5 bases). For the CDR3, the DNA is TGTGCCAGCAGTGGACTGGCCGGCTATGAGCAGTTCTTC. This sequence encodes CASSGLAGYEQFF.